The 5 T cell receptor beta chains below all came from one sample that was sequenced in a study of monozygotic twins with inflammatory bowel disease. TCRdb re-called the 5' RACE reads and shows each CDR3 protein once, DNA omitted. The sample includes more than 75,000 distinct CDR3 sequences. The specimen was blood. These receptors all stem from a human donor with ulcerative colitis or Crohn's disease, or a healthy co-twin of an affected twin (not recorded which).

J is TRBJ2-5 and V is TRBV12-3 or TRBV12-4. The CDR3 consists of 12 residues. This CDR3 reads CASTSTSETQYF.

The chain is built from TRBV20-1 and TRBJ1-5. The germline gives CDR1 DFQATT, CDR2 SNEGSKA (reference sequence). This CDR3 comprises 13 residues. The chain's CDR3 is CSARSSNNQPQQF.

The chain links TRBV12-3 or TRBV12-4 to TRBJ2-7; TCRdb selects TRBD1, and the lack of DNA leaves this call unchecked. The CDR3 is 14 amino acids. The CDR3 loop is CASSLNGPLREQYF.

The CDR3 loop reads CASSPRGFYEQYF. The chain couples TRBV18 to TRBJ2-7. The length of the CDR3 is 13 residues. Germline values: CDR1 KGHSH, CDR2 LQKENI.

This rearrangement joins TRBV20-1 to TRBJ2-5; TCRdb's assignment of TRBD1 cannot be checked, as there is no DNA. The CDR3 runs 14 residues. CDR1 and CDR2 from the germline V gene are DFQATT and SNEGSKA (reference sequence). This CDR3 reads CSASGQRGRETQYF.